This passage covers 17 T cell receptor beta chains from one sample sequenced in a study of CXCR3-negative and CXCR3-positive naive CD8 T cells. The TRB libraries of cDNA were built by UMI-labeled 5' RACE. TCRdb re-called the 5' RACE reads, yielding one record per CDR3 amino acid sequence without DNA. This sample's table reports about 120,000 distinct CDR3 sequences. The sequencing input was naive CXCR3- CD8+ T cells from blood. The subset here: CD45RO-CCR7+CD27+CD95- naive CD8+ T cells lacking CXCR3 (TNR3-). These receptors were taken from a human donor in good health. Some clones in this sample may be carry-over from other donors' samples.

The J gene is TRBJ2-1, the V gene TRBV9. The germline CDR1 and CDR2 sequences are SGDLS and YYNGEE. The CDR3 extends over 13 amino acids. The CDR3 sequence is CASSVYSYNEQFF.

This CDR3 is CARSGTRRSSNQPQHF. The chain uses TRBV23-1 and TRBJ1-5; TCRdb's D call, TRBD1, is unchecked because there is no DNA. TRBV23-1 is classed as an ORF, of uncertain function. This CDR3 has 16 amino acids.

The J gene is TRBJ2-6, the V gene TRBV6-6. The CDR3 contains 15 residues. Germline lookup yields CDR1 MNHNY and CDR2 SVGAGI (reference sequence). This CDR3 is CASSYDSTGANVLTF.

The chain links TRBV4-2 to TRBJ2-7. This CDR3 region has 14 residues. Germline loops: CDR1 LGHNA, CDR2 YNFKEQ. The chain's CDR3 is CASSQGVGVYEQYF.

The V gene is TRBV3-1, the J gene TRBJ2-2; the TCRdb call, TRBD1, lacks DNA for checking. The CDR3 loop spans 16 amino acids. Per germline, CDR1 LGHDT and CDR2 YNNKEL (reference sequence). CDR3 protein: CASAKSGSANTGELFF.

The chain uses TRBV5-1 and TRBJ1-1. Germline V gene lookup returns CDR1 SGHRS and CDR2 YFSETQ. This CDR3 has 14 amino acids. CDR3: CASSLDLGSAEAFF. The variable domain in full, with the rest retrieved from reference TRBV5-1 and TRBJ1-1, is KAGVTQTPRYLIKTRGQQVTLSCSPISGHRSVSWYQQTPGQGLQFLFEYFSETQRNKGNFPGRFSGRQFSNSRSEMNVSTLELGDSALYLCASSLDLGSAEAFFGQGTRLTVV.

The chain carries TRBV30 and TRBJ2-7; TCRdb gives TRBD1 as the D gene, but with no DNA this cannot be confirmed. The CDR3 loop spans 14 amino acids. Germline V lookup: CDR1 GTSNPN, CDR2 SVGIG (reference sequence). CDR3 sequence reads: CAWKLGDLRYEQYF.

Here the CDR3 reads CASSQGTSPGETQYF. V usage is TRBV7-9 and J usage is TRBJ2-5; the D call from TCRdb, TRBD2, cannot be confirmed without DNA. Germline CDR1 SEHNR, CDR2 FQNEAQ (reference sequence). This CDR3 has 15 amino acids.

This chain links TRBV27 with TRBJ2-7; TCRdb designates TRBD1, a call that cannot be tested without DNA. This CDR3 is built from 14 residues. The germline V gene has CDR1 MNHEY and CDR2 SMNVEV (reference sequence). CDR3 region: CASSLGQASYEQYF.

The V gene is TRBV6-6, the J gene TRBJ2-3; there is no DNA to check the TCRdb D call of TRBD2. The CDR3 length is 18 residues. From germline, CDR1 is MNHNY and CDR2 SVGAGI (reference sequence). CDR3 sequence: CASSSSTFSGIIADTQYF.

The gene calls are TRBV9 and TRBJ2-4; the TCRdb D gene call, TRBD2, has no DNA to confirm it. CDR3 length equals 16 residues. CDR1 and CDR2 from the germline V gene are SGDLS and YYNGEE. Here the CDR3 reads CASSVDEAGWGNIQYF.

The CDR3 spells CASSKTVSNYGYTF. The chain has TRBV28 and TRBJ1-2; TCRdb's D call, TRBD1, is unchecked because there is no DNA. This CDR3 has 14 residues. Germline lookup yields CDR1 MDHEN and CDR2 SYDVKM.

The chain couples TRBV6-4 to TRBJ2-2; TCRdb names TRBD1, which stays unverified in the absence of DNA. Germline V gene sequence: CDR1 MRHNA, CDR2 SNTAGT. This CDR3 is 15 amino acids long. The CDR3 loop reads CASSDDQGPAGELFF.

The chain recombines TRBV4-3 with TRBJ2-1; TCRdb selects TRBD1, and the lack of DNA leaves this call unchecked. The CDR3 contains 17 residues. Germline values: CDR1 LGHNA, CDR2 YSLEER. The CDR3 sequence is CASSQDPDGTAYNEQFF.

J is TRBJ2-7 and V is TRBV9; TCRdb reports TRBD1, a call that lacks DNA to check it against. CDR1 and CDR2 (germline): SGDLS, YYNGEE. The CDR3 sequence is 16 residues long. CDR3 amino acids: CASSPRDRGRSYEQYF.

This chain connects TRBV7-6 to TRBJ2-7; TCRdb's assignment of TRBD1 cannot be checked, as there is no DNA. The CDR3 consists of 14 residues. Germline V gene data show CDR1 as SGHVS and CDR2 as FNYEAQ. The CDR3 protein is CASSPSDGHPEQYF.

The chain employs TRBV28 and TRBJ2-1; the TCRdb call, TRBD2, lacks DNA for checking. From germline, CDR1 is MDHEN and CDR2 SYDVKM. CDR3 size: 17 residues. The CDR3 loop is CASSPRLAGVFYNEQFF.